What follows describes a single T cell receptor beta chain. Possible read error: a much larger clone is one base away. The data are from a study of blood T cells in healthy people across ages. The CDR3 has 15 amino acids. Germline CDR1 is SGHTA and CDR2 is FQGNSA. V was pared by 5 bases and J by 6 bases, with 8 bases of the junction left unmatched. Each sample yielded at least 6 million isolated PBMCs. Total RNA, at least 6 micrograms per sample, was extracted from PBMCs. A second PCR, run for about 7 to 11 cycles, used a sample-barcoded 5' primer plus a J-beta primer mix. TCRdb re-called the 5' RACE reads with MiXCR, one entry per CDR3 protein. The sample holds roughly 1,700,000 distinct CDR3 sequences, 28% seen once.

The V and J genes are TRBV7-2 and TRBJ2-3; 10 bases match TRBD2. Sequencing was carried out using blood. This sequence was found in a woman in her 30s in good health. The CDR3 region is CASSALAGAGDTQYF. Here the CDR3 DNA reads TGTGCCAGCAGCGCCCTAGCGGGAGCAGGGGATACGCAGTATTTT.